What follows are 5 T cell receptor beta chains derived from one specimen sequenced in a study of T cells in Graves' hyperthyroidism and ophthalmopathy. TCR beta CDR3 regions were amplified from RNA. HTBI primers were employed in a first-round RT-PCR of the TCR CDR3. TCRdb independently ran MiXCR on the multiplex PCR reads; one entry per CDR3 protein. The profile shows 360,000 or so distinct CDR3 sequences, 19% of them singletons. The material sequenced was blood. Receptors originate from a woman between 18 and 29 years old with Graves' hyperthyroidism.

This clonotype was found many times. This chain joins TRBV12-3 or TRBV12-4 and TRBJ1-1; D remains unclear. This CDR3 comprises 11 residues. V dropped 5 bases and J dropped 5 bases, with 6 bases sitting between them. The CDR3 DNA reads TGTGCCAGCAGTCCTCTTACTGAAGCTTTCTTT. This sequence encodes CASSPLTEAFF.

The table lists this clonotype with many counts. The CDR3 is CASSLKQGTEAFF. CDR3 in DNA: TGTGCCAGCAGCCTCAAACAGGGGACTGAAGCTTTCTTT. The V call is TRBV7-6, the J call TRBJ1-1; the match to TRBD1 covers 7 bases. V shed 5 bases, J shed 5 bases, and the junction held 5 bases outside the gene matches. This CDR3 has 13 residues. From germline, CDR1 is SGHVS and CDR2 FNYEAQ.

This clonotype was seen a handful of times. V gene TRBV6-1 combines with J gene TRBJ1-5, with a tentative D call TRBD1 (6 bases). Germline V gene data show CDR1 as MNHNS and CDR2 as SASEGT. Trimming removed 0 bases from V and 3 bases from J, with 9 bases in between. CDR3 size: 15 residues. The CDR3 spells CASSEANRVNQPQHF. CDR3 DNA: TGTGCCAGCAGTGAAGCGAACAGGGTCAATCAGCCCCAGCATTTT.

In its sample, this clonotype was seen many times. The J gene is TRBJ2-5, the V gene TRBV4-1; maybe TRBD1 (6 bases). The V gene's germline CDR1 is MGHRA and CDR2 YSYEKL. V lost 3 bases, J lost 1 base, and 12 bases lay in between. This CDR3 is 15 amino acids long. The CDR3 DNA is TGCGCCAGCAGCCATAAGGGGGAGCGCCAAGAGACCCAGTACTTC. Residues: CASSHKGERQETQYF.

The sample holds many counts of this clonotype. The V gene is TRBV12-3 or TRBV12-4, the J gene TRBJ1-3; tentative D call: TRBD1 (6 bases). The V gene lost 5 bases and the J gene lost 0 bases, with 8 bases spanning the gap. The CDR3 totals 14 residues. CDR3 sequence reads: CASSRTDSGNTIYF. In DNA form, the CDR3 reads TGTGCCAGCAGTAGGACAGACTCTGGAAACACCATATATTTT.